The present entry profiles one T cell receptor (beta chain) with its context. Its antigen is unidentified. This table comes from immunoSEQ multiplex PCR, and its TCRdb copy is limited to in-frame clones, with some not included. The repertoire holds some 2,500,000 clones, with approximately 94% as singletons. These data are taken from a study of shared clonotypes between healthy human individuals. The length of the CDR3 is 15 residues. The germline gives CDR1 SGHRS, CDR2 YFSETQ. Trimming left V 0 bases short and J 4 bases short, with 13 bases between. Broader study findings: Naive subsets generally exceeded memory subsets in estimated richness.

This TCR was sampled from a man aged 18 to 35 in good health. Some clones in this sample may be carry-over from other donors' samples. The sequencing input was naive CD4+ T cells from PBMCs. Subset denoted: CD45RA+ positively selected. The chain uses TRBV5-1 and TRBJ1-1; TRBD1 is a possible D gene (6 bases). The CDR3 spells CASSLVMEGGTEAFF. The CDR3 nucleotides are TGCGCCAGCAGCTTGGTCATGGAGGGGGGCACTGAAGCTTTCTTT.